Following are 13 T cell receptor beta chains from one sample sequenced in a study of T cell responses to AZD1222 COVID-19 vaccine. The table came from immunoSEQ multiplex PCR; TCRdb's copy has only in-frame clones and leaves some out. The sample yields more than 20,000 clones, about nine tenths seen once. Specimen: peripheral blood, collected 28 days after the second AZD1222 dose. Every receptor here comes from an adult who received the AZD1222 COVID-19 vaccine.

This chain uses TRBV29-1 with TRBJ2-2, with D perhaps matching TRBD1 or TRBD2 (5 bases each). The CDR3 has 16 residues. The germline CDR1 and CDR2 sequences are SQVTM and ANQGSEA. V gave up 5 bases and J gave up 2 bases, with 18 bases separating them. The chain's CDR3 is CSVYWGSSFNTGELFF. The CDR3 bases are TGCAGCGTTTACTGGGGGAGCAGCTTCAACACCGGGGAGCTGTTTTTT.

CDR3 in amino acids: CASSLVNGRRAGELFF. As DNA, the CDR3 is TGTGCCAGCAGCTTAGTAAACGGGAGGAGGGCCGGGGAGCTGTTTTTT. V usage is TRBV11-2 and J usage is TRBJ2-2; 7 bases line up with TRBD2. Germline trimming cut 1 base from V and 6 bases from J; bases unmatched to any gene: 8. Germline values: CDR1 SGHAT, CDR2 FQNNGV. This CDR3 contains 16 residues.

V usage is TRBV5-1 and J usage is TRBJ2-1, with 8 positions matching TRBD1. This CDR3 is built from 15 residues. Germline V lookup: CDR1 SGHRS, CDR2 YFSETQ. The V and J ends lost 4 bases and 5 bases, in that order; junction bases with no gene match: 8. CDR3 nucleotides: TGCGCCAGCAGCCCAGGGGACAGGAGGGACAATGAGCAGTTCTTC. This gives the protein CASSPGDRRDNEQFF.

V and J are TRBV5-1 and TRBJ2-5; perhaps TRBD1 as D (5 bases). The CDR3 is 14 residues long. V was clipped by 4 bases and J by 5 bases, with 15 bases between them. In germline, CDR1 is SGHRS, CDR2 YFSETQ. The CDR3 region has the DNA TGCGCCAGCAGCCCTGGACCAAACAGGGAGACCCAGTACTTC. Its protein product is CASSPGPNRETQYF.

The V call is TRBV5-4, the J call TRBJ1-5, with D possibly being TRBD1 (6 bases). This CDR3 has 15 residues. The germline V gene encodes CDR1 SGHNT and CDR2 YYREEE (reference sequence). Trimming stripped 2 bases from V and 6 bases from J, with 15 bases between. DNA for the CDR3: TGTGCCAGCAGCTTCGGGGGGCGGCTTAGTCAGCCCCAGCATTTT. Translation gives CASSFGGRLSQPQHF.

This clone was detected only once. CDR3 sequence reads: CASSFRASGRDEQYF. The CDR3 DNA sequence: TGTGCCAGCAGCTTTAGAGCTAGCGGGAGGGACGAGCAGTACTTC. The chain is built from TRBV7-9 and TRBJ2-7; 12 bases are a match to TRBD2. The length of the CDR3 is 15 residues. J was trimmed by 5 bases and V by 3 bases; bases with no gene match: 5. In germline, CDR1 is SEHNR, CDR2 FQNEAQ (reference sequence). The complete variable domain, with remaining parts taken from reference TRBV7-9 and TRBJ2-7, reads DTGVSQNPRHKITKRGQNVTFRCDPISEHNRLYWYRQTLGQGPEFLTYFQNEAQLEKSRLLSDRFSAERPKGSFSTLEIQRTEQGDSAMYLCASSFRASGRDEQYFGPGTRLTVT.

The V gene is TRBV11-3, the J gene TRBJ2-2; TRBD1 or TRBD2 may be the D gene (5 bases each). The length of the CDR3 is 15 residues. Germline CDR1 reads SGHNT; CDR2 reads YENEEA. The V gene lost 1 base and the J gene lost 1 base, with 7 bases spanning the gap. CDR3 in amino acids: CASSLGGVNTGELFF. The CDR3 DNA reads TGTGCCAGCAGCTTAGGAGGGGTGAACACCGGGGAGCTGTTTTTT.

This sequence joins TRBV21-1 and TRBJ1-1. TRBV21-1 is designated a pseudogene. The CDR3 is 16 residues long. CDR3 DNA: TGTGCCAGCAGCGTAGGGGAGTACCCTTCGAGCACTGAAGCTTTCTTT. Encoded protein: CASSVGEYPSSTEAFF.

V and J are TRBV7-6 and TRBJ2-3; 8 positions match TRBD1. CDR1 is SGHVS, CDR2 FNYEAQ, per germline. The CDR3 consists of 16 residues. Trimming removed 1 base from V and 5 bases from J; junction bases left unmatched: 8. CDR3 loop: CASSLGGQVFGDTQYF. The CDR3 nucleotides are TGTGCCAGCAGCTTAGGGGGACAGGTTTTTGGAGATACGCAGTATTTT.

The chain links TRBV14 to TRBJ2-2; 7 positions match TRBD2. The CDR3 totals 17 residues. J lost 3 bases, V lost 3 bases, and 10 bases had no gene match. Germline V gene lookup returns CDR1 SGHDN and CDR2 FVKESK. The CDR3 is CASSQLRGGSDTGELFF. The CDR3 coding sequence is TGTGCCAGCAGCCAGCTTCGAGGCGGGAGTGACACCGGGGAGCTGTTTTTT.

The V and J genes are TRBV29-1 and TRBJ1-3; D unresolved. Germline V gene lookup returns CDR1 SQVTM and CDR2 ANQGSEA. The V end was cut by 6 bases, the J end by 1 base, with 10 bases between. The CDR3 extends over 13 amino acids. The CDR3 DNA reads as TGCAGCGTCCAGACACTTTCTGGAAACACCATATATTTT. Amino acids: CSVQTLSGNTIYF.

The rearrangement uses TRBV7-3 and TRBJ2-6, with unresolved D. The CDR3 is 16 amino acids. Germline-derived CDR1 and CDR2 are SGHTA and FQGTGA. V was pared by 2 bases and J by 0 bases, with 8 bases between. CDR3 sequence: CASSLGQNSGANVLTF. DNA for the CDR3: TGTGCCAGCAGCTTAGGTCAGAACTCTGGGGCCAACGTCCTGACTTTC.

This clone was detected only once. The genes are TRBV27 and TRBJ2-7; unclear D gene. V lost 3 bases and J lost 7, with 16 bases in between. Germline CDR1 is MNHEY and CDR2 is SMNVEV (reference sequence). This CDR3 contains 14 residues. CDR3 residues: CASSLFGSSSEQYF. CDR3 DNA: TGTGCCAGCAGTTTGTTTGGTAGTTCGAGTGAGCAGTACTTC.